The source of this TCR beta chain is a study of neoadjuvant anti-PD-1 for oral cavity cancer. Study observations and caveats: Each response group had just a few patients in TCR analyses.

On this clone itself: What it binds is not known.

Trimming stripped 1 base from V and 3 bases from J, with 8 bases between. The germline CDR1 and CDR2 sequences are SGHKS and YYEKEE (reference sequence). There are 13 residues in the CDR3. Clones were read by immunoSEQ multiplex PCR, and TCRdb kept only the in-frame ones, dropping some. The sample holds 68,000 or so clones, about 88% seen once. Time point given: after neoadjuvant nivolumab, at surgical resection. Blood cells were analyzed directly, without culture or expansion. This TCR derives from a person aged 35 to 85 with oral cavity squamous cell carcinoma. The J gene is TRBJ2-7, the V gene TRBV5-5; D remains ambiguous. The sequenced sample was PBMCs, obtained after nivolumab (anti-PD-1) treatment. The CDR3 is CASSLMPLYEQYF. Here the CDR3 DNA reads TGTGCCAGCAGCTTGATGCCACTCTACGAGCAGTACTTC. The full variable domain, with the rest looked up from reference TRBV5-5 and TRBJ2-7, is DAGVTQSPTHLIKTRGQQVTLRCSPISGHKSVSWYQQVLGQGPQFIFQYYEKEERGRGNFPDRFSARQFPNYSSELNVNALLLGDSALYLCASSLMPLYEQYFGPGTRLTVT.